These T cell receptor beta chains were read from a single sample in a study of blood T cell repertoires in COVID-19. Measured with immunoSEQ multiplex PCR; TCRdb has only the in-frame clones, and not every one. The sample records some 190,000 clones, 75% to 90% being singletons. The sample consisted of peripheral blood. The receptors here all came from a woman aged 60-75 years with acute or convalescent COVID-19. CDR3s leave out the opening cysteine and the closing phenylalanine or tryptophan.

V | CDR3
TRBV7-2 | ASSLGQGTKGYT
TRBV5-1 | ASSFALAGGKAGELF
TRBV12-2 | ASRLGFPQNYGYT
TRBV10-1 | ASSEAGTSGVYEQY
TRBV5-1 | ASSLVAGGLSGELF
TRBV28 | ASSSLSTTGYGYT
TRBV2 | ASSGTARAF
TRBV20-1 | SASLGAGVGEQF
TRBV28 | ASTLDRRAYGYT
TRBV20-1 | SADIGTEAF
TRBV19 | ASSTLRGSGNTIY
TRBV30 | AWRGTGGYSNQPQH
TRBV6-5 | ASITGQLYEQY
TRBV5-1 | ASSLVTGGYGYT
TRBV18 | ASSPDRVSGNTIY
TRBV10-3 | AISAMDTAYEQY
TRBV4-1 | ASSQDFETNEKLF
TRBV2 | ASSPRETQY
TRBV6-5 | ASRSQGGGYT
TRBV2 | ASSELAGATPEQY
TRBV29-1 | SVATSKGEQF
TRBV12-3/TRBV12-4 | ASSLAVNTEAF
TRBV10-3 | ATFLEQGAHSYGYT
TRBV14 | ASSRWRQGANNEQF
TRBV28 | ASSLRGRNEQF
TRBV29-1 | SVGQGFGANVLT
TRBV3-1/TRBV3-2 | ASSQDPAGLATEQF
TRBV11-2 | ASSYSGGDNEQF
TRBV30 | AWSDLGINEKLF
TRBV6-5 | ASSYGGRTEAF
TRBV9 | ASSPQNTDTQY
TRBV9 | ASSVETRADTQY
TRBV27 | ASLSGRGGNEQF
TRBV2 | ASSLGQGLNQPQH